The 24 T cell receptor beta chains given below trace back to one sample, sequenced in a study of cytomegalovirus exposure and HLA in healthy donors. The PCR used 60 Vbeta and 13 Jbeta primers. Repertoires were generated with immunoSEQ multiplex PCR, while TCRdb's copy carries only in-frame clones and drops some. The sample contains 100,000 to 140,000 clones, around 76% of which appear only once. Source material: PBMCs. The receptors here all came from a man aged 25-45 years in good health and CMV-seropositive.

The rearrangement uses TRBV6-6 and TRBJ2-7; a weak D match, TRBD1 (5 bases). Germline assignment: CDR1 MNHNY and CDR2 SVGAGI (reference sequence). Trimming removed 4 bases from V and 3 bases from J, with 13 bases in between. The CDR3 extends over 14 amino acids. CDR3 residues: CASSFQGYSYEQYF. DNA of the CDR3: TGTGCCAGCAGTTTTCAGGGCTATAGCTACGAGCAGTACTTC.

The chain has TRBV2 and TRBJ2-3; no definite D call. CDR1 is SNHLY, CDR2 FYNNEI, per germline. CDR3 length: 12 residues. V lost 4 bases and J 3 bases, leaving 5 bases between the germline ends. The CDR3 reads CASSGQTDTQYF. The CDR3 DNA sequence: TGTGCCAGCAGTGGGCAGACAGATACGCAGTATTTT.

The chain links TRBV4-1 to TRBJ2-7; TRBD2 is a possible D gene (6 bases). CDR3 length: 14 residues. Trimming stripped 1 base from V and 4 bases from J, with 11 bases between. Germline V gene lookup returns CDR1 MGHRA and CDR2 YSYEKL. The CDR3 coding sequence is TGCGCCAGCAGCCAAGCCCCAGGGAGGTACGAGCAGTACTTC. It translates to CASSQAPGRYEQYF.

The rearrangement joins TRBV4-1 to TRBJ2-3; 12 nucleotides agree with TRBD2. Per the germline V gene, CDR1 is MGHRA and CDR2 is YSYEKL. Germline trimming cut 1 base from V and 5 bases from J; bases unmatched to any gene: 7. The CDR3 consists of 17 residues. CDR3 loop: CASSQASSGGAGDTQYF. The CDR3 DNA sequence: TGCGCCAGCAGCCAAGCCTCTAGCGGGGGGGCGGGAGATACGCAGTATTTT.

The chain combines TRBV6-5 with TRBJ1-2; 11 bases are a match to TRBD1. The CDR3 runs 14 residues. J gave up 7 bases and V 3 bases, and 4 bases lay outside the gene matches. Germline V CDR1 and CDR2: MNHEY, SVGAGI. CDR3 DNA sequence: TGTGCCAGCAGTTATGGACAGGGGGCTGGTGGCTACACCTTC. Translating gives CASSYGQGAGGYTF.

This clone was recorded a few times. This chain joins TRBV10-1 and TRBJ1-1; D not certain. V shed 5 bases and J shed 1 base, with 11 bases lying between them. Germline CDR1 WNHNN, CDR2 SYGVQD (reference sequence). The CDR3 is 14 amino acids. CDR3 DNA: TGCGCCAGCAGTCCAGGCAGATGGAACACTGAAGCTTTCTTT. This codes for CASSPGRWNTEAFF.

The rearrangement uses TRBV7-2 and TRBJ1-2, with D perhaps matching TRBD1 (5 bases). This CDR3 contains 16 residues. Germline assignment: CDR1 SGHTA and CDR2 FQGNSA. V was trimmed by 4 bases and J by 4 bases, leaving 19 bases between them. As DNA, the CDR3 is TGTGCCAGCAGCTCCTCCCTTCGAGGGAGGGGCTATGGCTACACCTTC. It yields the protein CASSSSLRGRGYGYTF.

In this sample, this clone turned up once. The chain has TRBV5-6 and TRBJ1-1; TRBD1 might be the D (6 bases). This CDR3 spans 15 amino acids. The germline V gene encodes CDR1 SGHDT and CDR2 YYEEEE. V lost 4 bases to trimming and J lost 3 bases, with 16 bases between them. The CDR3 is CASSPGGRVHTEAFF. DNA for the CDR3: TGTGCCAGCAGCCCCGGGGGGCGGGTGCACACTGAAGCTTTCTTT.

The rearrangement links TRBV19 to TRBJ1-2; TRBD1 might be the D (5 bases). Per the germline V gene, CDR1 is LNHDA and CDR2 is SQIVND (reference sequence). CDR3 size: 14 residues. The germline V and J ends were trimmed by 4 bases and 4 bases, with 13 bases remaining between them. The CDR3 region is CASSRLQGSYGYTF. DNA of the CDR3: TGTGCCAGTAGTAGACTCCAGGGTAGCTATGGCTACACCTTC.

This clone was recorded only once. The DNA for the CDR3 is TGCGCCAGCAGCCTTTCCGGGACAGGGGTGGAAAAACTGTTTTTT. It translates to CASSLSGTGVEKLFF. The chain links TRBV5-1 to TRBJ1-4; TRBD1 matches 10 bases. V lost 4 bases, J lost 8 bases, and 8 bases stayed unmatched. The CDR3 has 15 amino acids. Looked up from germline, CDR1 is SGHRS and CDR2 is YFSETQ.

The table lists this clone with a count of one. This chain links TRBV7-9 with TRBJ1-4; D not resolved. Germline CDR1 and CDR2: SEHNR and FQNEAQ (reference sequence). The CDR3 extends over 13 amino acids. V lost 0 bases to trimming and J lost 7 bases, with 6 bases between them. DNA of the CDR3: TGTGCCAGCAGCTTAGCTTTCGGTGAAAAACTGTTTTTT. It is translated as CASSLAFGEKLFF. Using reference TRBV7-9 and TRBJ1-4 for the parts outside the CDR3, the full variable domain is DTGVSQNPRHKITKRGQNVTFRCDPISEHNRLYWYRQTLGQGPEFLTYFQNEAQLEKSRLLSDRFSAERPKGSFSTLEIQRTEQGDSAMYLCASSLAFGEKLFFGSGTQLSVL.

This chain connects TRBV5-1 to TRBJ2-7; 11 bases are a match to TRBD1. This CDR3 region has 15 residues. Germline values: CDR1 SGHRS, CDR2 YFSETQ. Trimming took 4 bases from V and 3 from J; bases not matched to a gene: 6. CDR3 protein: CASSGTGGMGYEQYF. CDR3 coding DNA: TGCGCCAGCAGCGGGACAGGGGGTATGGGCTACGAGCAGTACTTC.

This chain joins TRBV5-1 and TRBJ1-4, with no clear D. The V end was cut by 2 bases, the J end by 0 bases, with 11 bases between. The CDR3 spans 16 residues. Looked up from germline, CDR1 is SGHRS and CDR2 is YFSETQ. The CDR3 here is CASSLAGPPTNEKLFF. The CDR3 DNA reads TGCGCCAGCAGCTTAGCAGGTCCTCCAACTAATGAAAAACTGTTTTTT.

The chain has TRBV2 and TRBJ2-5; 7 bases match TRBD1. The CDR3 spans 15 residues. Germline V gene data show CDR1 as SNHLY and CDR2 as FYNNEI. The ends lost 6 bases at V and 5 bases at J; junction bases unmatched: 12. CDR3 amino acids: CASSASDRARETQYF. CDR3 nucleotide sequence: TGTGCCAGCAGCGCATCCGACAGGGCTCGCGAGACCCAGTACTTC. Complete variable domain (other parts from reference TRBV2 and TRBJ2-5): EPEVTQTPSHQVTQMGQEVILRCVPISNHLYFYWYRQILGQKVEFLVSFYNNEISEKSEIFDDQFSVERPDGSNFTLKIRSTKLEDSAMYFCASSASDRARETQYFGPGTRLLVL.

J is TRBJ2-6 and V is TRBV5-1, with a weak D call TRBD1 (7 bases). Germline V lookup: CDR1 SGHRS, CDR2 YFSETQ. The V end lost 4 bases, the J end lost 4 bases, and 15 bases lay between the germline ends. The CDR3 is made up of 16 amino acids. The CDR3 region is CASSMEGAGGANVLTF. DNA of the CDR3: TGCGCCAGCAGCATGGAGGGGGCGGGGGGGGCCAACGTCCTGACTTTC.

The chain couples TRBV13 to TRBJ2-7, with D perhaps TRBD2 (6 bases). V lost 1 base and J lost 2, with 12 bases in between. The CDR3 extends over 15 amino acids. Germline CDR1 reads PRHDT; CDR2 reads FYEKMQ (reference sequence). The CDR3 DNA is TGTGCCAGCAGCTTAGAAGTGGAGGGGACCTACGAGCAGTACTTC. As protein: CASSLEVEGTYEQYF.

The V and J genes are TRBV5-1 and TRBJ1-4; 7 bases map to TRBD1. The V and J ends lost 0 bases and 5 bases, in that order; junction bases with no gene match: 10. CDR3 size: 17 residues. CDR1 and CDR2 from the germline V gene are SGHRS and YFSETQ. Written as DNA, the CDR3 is TGCGCCAGCAGCTTGGAGATTAGAGTGACAGGGAATGAAAAACTGTTTTTT. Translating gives CASSLEIRVTGNEKLFF.

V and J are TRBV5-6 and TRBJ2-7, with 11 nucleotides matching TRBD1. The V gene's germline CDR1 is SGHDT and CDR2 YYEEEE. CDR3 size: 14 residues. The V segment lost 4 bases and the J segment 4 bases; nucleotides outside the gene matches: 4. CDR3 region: CASSPGQGEYEQYF. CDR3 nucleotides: TGTGCCAGCAGCCCGGGACAGGGGGAGTACGAGCAGTACTTC.

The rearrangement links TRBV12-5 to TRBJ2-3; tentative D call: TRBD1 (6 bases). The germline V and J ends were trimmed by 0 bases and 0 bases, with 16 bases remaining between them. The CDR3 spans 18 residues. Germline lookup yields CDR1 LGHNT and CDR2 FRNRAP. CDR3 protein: CASGLVQKGDLSTDTQYF. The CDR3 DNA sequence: TGTGCTAGTGGTTTGGTACAGAAGGGGGACCTTAGCACAGATACGCAGTATTTT.

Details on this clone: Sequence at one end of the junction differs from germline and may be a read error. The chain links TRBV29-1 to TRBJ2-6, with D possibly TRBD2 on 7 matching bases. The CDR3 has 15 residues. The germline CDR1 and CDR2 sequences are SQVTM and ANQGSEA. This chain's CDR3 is CSVEDPVGGANGLTF. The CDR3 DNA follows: TGCAGCGTTGAAGATCCTGTGGGGGGGGCCAACGGCCTGACTTTC.

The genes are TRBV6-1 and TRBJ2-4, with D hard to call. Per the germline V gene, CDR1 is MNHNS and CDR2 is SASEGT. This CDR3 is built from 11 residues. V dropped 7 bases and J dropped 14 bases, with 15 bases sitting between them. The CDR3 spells CASNSGTRKYF. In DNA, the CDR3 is TGTGCCAGCAATTCGGGTACCCGAAAGTACTTC.

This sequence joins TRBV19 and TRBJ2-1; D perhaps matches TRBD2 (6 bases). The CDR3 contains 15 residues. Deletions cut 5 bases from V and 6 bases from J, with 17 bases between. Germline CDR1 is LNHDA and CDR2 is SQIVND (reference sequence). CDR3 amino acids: CASSLHQAAGNEQFF. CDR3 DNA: TGTGCCAGTAGTCTCCACCAGGCAGCGGGCAATGAGCAGTTCTTC.

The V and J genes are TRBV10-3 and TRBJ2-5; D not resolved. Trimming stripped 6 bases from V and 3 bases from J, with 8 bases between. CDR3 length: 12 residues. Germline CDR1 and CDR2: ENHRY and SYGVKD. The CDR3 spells CAIRATEETQYF. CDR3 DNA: TGTGCCATCAGAGCTACTGAAGAGACCCAGTACTTC.

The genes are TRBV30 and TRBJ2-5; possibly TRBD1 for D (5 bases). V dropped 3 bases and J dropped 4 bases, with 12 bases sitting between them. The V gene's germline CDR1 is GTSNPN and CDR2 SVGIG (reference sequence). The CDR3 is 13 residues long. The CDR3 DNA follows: TGTGCCTGGAGGCCCAAGGGGCCAGAGACCCAGTACTTC. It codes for CAWRPKGPETQYF.